The 15 T cell receptor beta chains given below trace back to one sample, sequenced in a study of blood T cell repertoires in COVID-19. Libraries were prepared by immunoSEQ multiplex PCR; TCRdb keeps only in-frame clonotypes and omits some of them. The repertoire consists of some 310,000 clones, with roughly 90% occurring once and the leading ten covering 2.5% to 3.5%. The sequenced sample consisted of peripheral blood. Receptor source: a woman aged 30 to 39 with COVID-19, enrolled during active disease.

The chain is built from TRBV10-3 and TRBJ1-1; 9 bases align to TRBD1. In germline, CDR1 is ENHRY, CDR2 SYGVKD. The CDR3 consists of 14 residues. Trimming removed 6 bases from V and 4 bases from J; junction bases left unmatched: 6. The CDR3 sequence is CAISSGTGSTEAFF. In DNA form, the CDR3 reads TGTGCCATCAGCTCCGGGACAGGGAGCACTGAAGCTTTCTTT.

V usage is TRBV10-3 and J usage is TRBJ2-1; a weak D match, TRBD2 (6 bases). In germline, CDR1 is ENHRY, CDR2 SYGVKD. The V end was cut by 6 bases, the J end by 4 bases, with 16 bases between. This CDR3 is built from 15 residues. CDR3 in amino acids: CAIRPGGGRYNEQFF. The CDR3 region has the DNA TGTGCCATCAGGCCTGGGGGAGGTCGATACAATGAGCAGTTCTTC.

This clone was recorded only once. The chain couples TRBV11-2 to TRBJ1-1; D might be TRBD1 (6 bases). V lost 1 base and J 1 base, leaving 7 bases between the germline ends. The CDR3 loop spans 14 amino acids. Germline V CDR1 and CDR2: SGHAT, FQNNGV. CDR3 protein: CASSLARGNTEAFF. CDR3 DNA sequence: TGTGCCAGCAGCTTAGCCAGGGGGAACACTGAAGCTTTCTTT.

The V gene is TRBV29-1, the J gene TRBJ2-1; 8 nucleotides match TRBD1. CDR1 is SQVTM, CDR2 ANQGSEA, per germline. This CDR3 region has 13 residues. The V gene end was trimmed by 6 bases and the J gene end by 4 bases; junction bases not matched to a gene: 5. The CDR3 region is CSVWGTGYNEQFF. The CDR3, as DNA: TGCAGCGTCTGGGGGACAGGTTACAATGAGCAGTTCTTC.

This chain connects TRBV3-1 (or the pseudogene TRBV3-2) to TRBJ1-4, with D perhaps TRBD1 (5 bases). The CDR3 contains 16 residues. Germline V lookup: CDR1 LGHDT, CDR2 YNNKEL (reference sequence). Trimming pared 4 bases from V and 2 bases from J, leaving 14 bases between. In nucleotides, the CDR3 is TGTGCCAGCAGCCCGCCCGGGGGGGGGACTAATGAAAAACTGTTTTTT. Encoded protein: CASSPPGGGTNEKLFF.

The CDR3 is CASSPNRDRQFSGNTIYF. CDR3 coding DNA: TGTGCCAGCTCACCCAACCGGGACAGACAATTCTCTGGAAACACCATATATTTT. The chain employs TRBV18 and TRBJ1-3; 7 bases fit TRBD1. The CDR3 extends over 18 amino acids. V dropped 3 bases and J dropped 0; count of bases not matched to a gene: 11. The V gene's germline CDR1 is KGHSH and CDR2 LQKENI.

The rearrangement links TRBV28 to TRBJ2-2, with D maybe TRBD1 (6 bases). The germline V and J ends were trimmed by 3 bases and 4 bases, with 9 bases remaining between them. This CDR3 has 14 amino acids. Germline V gene sequence: CDR1 MDHEN, CDR2 SYDVKM. The CDR3 DNA follows: TGTGCCAGCAGTTTTCAGGGGTCCACCGGGGAGCTGTTTTTT. This codes for CASSFQGSTGELFF.

The chain joins TRBV19 to TRBJ1-5; D unresolved. Germline lookup yields CDR1 LNHDA and CDR2 SQIVND (reference sequence). This CDR3 region has 17 residues. V lost 6 bases and J lost 2, with 20 bases in between. CDR3 residues: CASRETGVPGRNQPQHF. The CDR3 DNA reads TGTGCCAGTAGGGAAACCGGGGTCCCCGGGCGCAATCAGCCCCAGCATTTT.

As DNA, the CDR3 is TGCGCCAGCAGCTTGGCCCGTTCGGGAGTGGGCGAGACCCAGTACTTC. This codes for CASSLARSGVGETQYF. V and J are TRBV5-1 and TRBJ2-5, with D perhaps matching TRBD2 (6 bases). Between the trimmed V and J ends, which lost 0 bases and 5 bases, there was a span of 17 bases. The CDR3 length is 16 residues. Germline CDR1 and CDR2: SGHRS and YFSETQ.

The genes are TRBV7-2 and TRBJ2-3; 7 nucleotides align to TRBD2. From germline, CDR1 is SGHTA and CDR2 FQGNSA. This CDR3 has 14 amino acids. J gave up 6 bases and V 3 bases, and 6 bases lay outside the gene matches. CDR3 amino acids: CASSFAGAGDTQYF. The CDR3 DNA follows: TGTGCCAGCAGCTTCGCGGGAGCGGGGGATACGCAGTATTTT.

The chain recombines TRBV25-1 with TRBJ1-3; 7 nucleotides line up with TRBD1. CDR3 size: 15 residues. V shed 4 bases, J shed 4 bases, and the junction held 7 bases outside the gene matches. Germline V gene data show CDR1 as MGHDK and CDR2 as SYGVNS. CDR3: CASSASGQPGNTIYF. As DNA, the CDR3 is TGTGCCAGCAGTGCATCGGGACAGCCCGGAAACACCATATATTTT.

The rearrangement joins TRBV20-1 to TRBJ1-1; 10 nucleotides agree with TRBD1. Germline CDR1 and CDR2: DFQATT and SNEGSKA (reference sequence). CDR3 length: 10 residues. J was trimmed by 11 bases and V by 6 bases; bases with no gene match: 3. CDR3 region: CSAKDRGAFF. The CDR3, as DNA: TGCAGTGCCAAGGACAGGGGGGCTTTCTTT.

The table lists this clone with a few counts. The gene calls are TRBV6-1 and TRBJ2-7; 8 bases are shared with TRBD2. Germline V gene data show CDR1 as MNHNS and CDR2 as SASEGT. After removal of 3 bases from V and 5 bases from J, the junction contained 3 bases not matched to a gene. The CDR3 is 13 residues long. Here the CDR3 reads CASSEREVNEQYF. The DNA for the CDR3 is TGTGCCAGCAGTGAGCGGGAGGTCAACGAGCAGTACTTC.

V is TRBV5-1 and J is TRBJ1-4; no clear D. This CDR3 is 14 amino acids long. Germline V gene data show CDR1 as SGHRS and CDR2 as YFSETQ. V gave up 0 bases and J gave up 5 bases, with 8 bases separating them. DNA of the CDR3: TGCGCCAGCAGCTTGGGTGCCCGGAATGAAAAACTGTTTTTT. Translation: CASSLGARNEKLFF.

The V gene is TRBV19, the J gene TRBJ1-2; TRBD1 aligns across 7 bases. CDR1 LNHDA and CDR2 SQIVND come from the germline V gene (reference sequence). This CDR3 contains 14 residues. V was pared by 5 bases and J by 4 bases, with 7 bases of the junction left unmatched. The chain's CDR3 is CASSPNRGPYGYTF. In nucleotides, the CDR3 is TGTGCCAGTAGTCCAAACAGGGGACCCTATGGCTACACCTTC.